This T cell receptor (beta chain) was documented in a study of cytotoxic CD8 clonotypes in ibrutinib-treated CLL. On the study more broadly: Partial responders around 24, complete 2; some twelve progressed and some 15 stayed in remission by median roughly 70 months.

Looked up from germline, CDR1 is SQVTM and CDR2 is ANQGSEA. The CDR3 length is 15 residues. The V and J ends lost 3 bases and 0 bases respectively, with 13 bases between them. Roughly 2.1 micrograms of genomic DNA came from cryopreserved PBMCs for TCR beta libraries. The table came from immunoSEQ multiplex PCR; TCRdb's copy has only in-frame clones and leaves some out. Of roughly 250,000 clones listed, 60% to 75% are singletons. The sample here was PBMCs, taken after 24 months of ibrutinib treatment. This sequence was found in a human donor with chronic lymphocytic leukemia. The rearrangement links TRBV29-1 to TRBJ2-3; D may match TRBD1 or TRBD2 (6 bases each). Here the CDR3 DNA reads TGCAGCGTTGAGACAAGGGGGGTGAGCACAGATACGCAGTATTTT. It codes for CSVETRGVSTDTQYF.